One and the same sample provided the 12 T cell receptor beta chains below, sequenced in a study of read filtering for tumor transcriptome and immune sequencing. Molecular barcoded adaptors covering alpha/delta and beta/gamma chains were used on around 400 ng RNA. Each CDR3 protein is one row after TCRdb ran MiXCR on the reads. The sample has roughly 90,000 distinct CDR3 sequences; 9% to 15% are singletons. The specimen was a population of CD138-negative cells sorted from bone marrow. The receptors originated from a donor over 35 with multiple myeloma.

This clonotype has ten or more counts. The J gene is TRBJ2-2, the V gene TRBV11-3; 7 nucleotides match TRBD1. This CDR3 contains 13 residues. Germline CDR1 and CDR2: SGHNT and YENEEA. The ends lost 6 bases at V and 7 bases at J; junction bases unmatched: 5. CDR3 bases: TGTGCCAGCAGATACACAGGGGACGGGGAGCTGTTTTTT. Amino acids: CASRYTGDGELFF.

This clonotype was detected many times. V is TRBV3-1 and J is TRBJ2-2; 13 positions match TRBD2. Losses at the gene ends were 6 bases for V and 9 bases for J; bases not matched to a gene: 7. The germline V gene encodes CDR1 LGHDT and CDR2 YNNKEL (reference sequence). This CDR3 spans 15 amino acids. DNA of the CDR3: TGTGCCAGCAGTCACCGGACTAGCGGGAGCCGGGAGCTGTTTTTT. Protein: CASSHRTSGSRELFF.

This clonotype was seen repeatedly, ten times or more. The chain combines TRBV7-8 with TRBJ2-7; no definite D call. Germline CDR1 and CDR2: SGHVS and FQNEAQ. This CDR3 is 14 amino acids long. Trimming left V 0 bases short and J 2 bases short, with 8 bases between. The CDR3 sequence: CASSLAGSTYEQYF. CDR3 nucleotides: TGTGCCAGCAGCTTAGCGGGGTCCACCTACGAGCAGTACTTC.

This clonotype showed up many times. The chain recombines TRBV4-2 with TRBJ2-1, with 10 bases aligning to TRBD2. There are 15 residues in the CDR3. The germline gives CDR1 LGHNA, CDR2 YNFKEQ. The V gene end was trimmed by 4 bases and the J gene end by 6 bases; junction bases not matched to a gene: 6. The CDR3 loop is CASSLGTSDSNEQFF. CDR3 in DNA: TGTGCCAGCAGCCTCGGGACTAGCGACTCCAATGAGCAGTTCTTC.

This clonotype was picked up many times. The chain recombines TRBV29-1 with TRBJ2-2, with a possible D match to TRBD2 (5 bases). V gave up 4 bases and J gave up 2 bases, with 14 bases separating them. The CDR3 covers 15 residues. Germline V gene sequence: CDR1 SQVTM, CDR2 ANQGSEA. In DNA form, the CDR3 reads TGCAGCGTTGTGAGCGGATCTCTTAACACCGGGGAGCTGTTTTTT. Residues: CSVVSGSLNTGELFF.

This chain links TRBV29-1 with TRBJ2-5, with 7 bases fitting TRBD2. CDR3 length: 12 amino acids. The germline V gene encodes CDR1 SQVTM and CDR2 ANQGSEA. The CDR3 protein is CSSSGVQETQYF. The DNA for the CDR3 is TGCAGTTCTAGCGGAGTTCAAGAGACCCAGTACTTC.

The rearrangement uses TRBV20-1 and TRBJ1-1; perhaps TRBD1 as D (6 bases). The germline V gene has CDR1 DFQATT and CDR2 SNEGSKA (reference sequence). Trimming removed 6 bases from V and 0 bases from J, with 11 bases in between. The CDR3 loop spans 13 amino acids. CDR3 sequence: CSAARGLNTEAFF. The CDR3 DNA reads as TGCAGTGCGGCCAGGGGCCTGAACACTGAAGCTTTCTTT.

V usage is TRBV7-6 and J usage is TRBJ1-5; no clear D. CDR1 and CDR2 (germline): SGHVS, FNYEAQ. The CDR3 covers 13 residues. Trimming removed 5 bases at V and 6 bases at J, with 11 bases between. This CDR3 is CASSPYRGQPQHF. CDR3 coding DNA: TGTGCCAGCAGCCCTTACCGGGGTCAGCCCCAGCATTTT.

This clonotype was counted ten times or more. The chain recombines TRBV7-3 with TRBJ2-3; 10 positions match TRBD2. Germline CDR1 reads SGHTA; CDR2 reads FQGTGA. V lost 0 bases, J lost 6 bases, and 15 bases stayed unmatched. This CDR3 region has 19 residues. The CDR3 is CASSLTFQPLGSGRDTQYF. The CDR3 DNA sequence: TGTGCCAGCAGCTTAACCTTCCAGCCTTTGGGTAGCGGGAGGGATACGCAGTATTTT.

This clonotype was seen many times. The CDR3 region has the DNA TGCAGTGCTACACCGCCTATCGGGACTAGCGGTAGCACAGATACGCAGTATTTT. Translation gives CSATPPIGTSGSTDTQYF. The rearrangement uses TRBV20-1 and TRBJ2-3; 11 nucleotides line up with TRBD2. This CDR3 comprises 18 residues. Germline V gene lookup returns CDR1 DFQATT and CDR2 SNEGSKA (reference sequence). V dropped 4 bases and J dropped 0; count of bases not matched to a gene: 12.

This clonotype was counted many times. The chain has TRBV29-1 and TRBJ2-2; weak D call: TRBD2 (5 bases). V was trimmed by 7 bases and J by 6 bases, leaving 12 bases between them. Per germline, CDR1 SQVTM and CDR2 ANQGSEA. The CDR3 runs to 12 residues. Here the CDR3 DNA reads TGCAGCGCCAAGGAGGTTGCCGGGGAGCTGTTTTTT. It translates to CSAKEVAGELFF.

This clonotype was seen at least ten times. The chain links TRBV5-1 to TRBJ2-5, with D tentatively TRBD1 (5 bases). In germline, CDR1 is SGHRS, CDR2 YFSETQ. The length of the CDR3 is 13 residues. V gave up 0 bases and J gave up 4 bases, with 7 bases separating them. Here the CDR3 DNA reads TGCGCCAGCAGCTTGGATAGGGGAGAGACCCAGTACTTC. Translating it yields CASSLDRGETQYF.